Presented here are 28 T cell receptor beta chains from one specimen sequenced in a study of cytomegalovirus exposure and HLA in healthy donors. The study ran its PCR with 60 Vbeta and 13 Jbeta primers. Clones were read by immunoSEQ multiplex PCR, and TCRdb kept only the in-frame ones, dropping some. The sample holds about 95,000 clones, about 81% seen once. What was sequenced was PBMCs. These receptors were taken from a middle-aged woman in good health and CMV-seropositive.

By its share, this clone is medium-sized (0.01 to 0.1%). The genes are TRBV28 and TRBJ2-7, with 7 bases aligning to TRBD2. The junction had 6 bases not matched to a gene; V was cut back by 2 bases and J by 2 bases. Germline V gene data show CDR1 as MDHEN and CDR2 as SYDVKM. The CDR3 consists of 15 residues. CDR3 in DNA: TGTGCCAGCAGTTTAGCGGGAGAAGGAGCCTACGAGCAGTACTTC. Translated, it gives CASSLAGEGAYEQYF.

The rearrangement joins TRBV10-2 to TRBJ2-3; D may be TRBD2 (6 bases). This CDR3 is 17 amino acids long. Trimming shortened V by 0 bases and J by 5 bases, and 18 bases separated the two germline ends. Germline loops: CDR1 WSHSY, CDR2 SAAADI. CDR3 loop: CASSESGGPRAGDTQYF. CDR3 nucleotides: TGCGCCAGCAGTGAGTCGGGGGGTCCAAGGGCCGGAGATACGCAGTATTTT.

The V call is TRBV5-1, the J call TRBJ1-2, with unresolved D. The ends were cut back, 1 base at V and 3 bases at J, with 4 bases in the middle. Per the germline V gene, CDR1 is SGHRS and CDR2 is YFSETQ. The CDR3 is made up of 12 amino acids. The CDR3: CASSLTDYGYTF. The CDR3 nucleotides read TGCGCCAGCAGCTTGACAGACTATGGCTACACCTTC.

The J gene is TRBJ2-2, the V gene TRBV7-8, with a weak D call TRBD2 (5 bases). Trimming took off 4 bases at V and 6 bases at J, with 18 bases between the two ends. Germline V gives CDR1 SGHVS, CDR2 FQNEAQ. CDR3 length: 16 residues. The CDR3 is CASSSTRGNGPGELFF. For the CDR3, the DNA is TGTGCCAGCAGCTCCACCCGGGGAAATGGCCCCGGGGAGCTGTTTTTT.

This clone was observed once. The CDR3 is CASSYGQVNREAFF. CDR3 bases: TGTGCCAGCAGTTATGGGCAGGTGAACAGAGAAGCTTTCTTT. This chain joins TRBV6-6 and TRBJ1-1; the D is unclear. CDR3 size: 14 residues. With 3 bases removed from V and 8 bases from J, the gap between germline ends came to 16 bases. Germline values: CDR1 MNHNY, CDR2 SVGAGI (reference sequence).

V and J are TRBV6-5 and TRBJ1-1; D might be TRBD1 (5 bases). The germline V gene has CDR1 MNHEY and CDR2 SVGAGI. The germline V and J ends were trimmed by 10 bases and 3 bases, with 18 bases remaining between them. This CDR3 is built from 14 residues. This CDR3 reads CATQGGSVDTEAFF. DNA for the CDR3: TGTGCCACCCAGGGAGGGTCAGTAGACACTGAAGCTTTCTTT.

The chain couples TRBV5-1 to TRBJ2-5; 8 bases map to TRBD1. CDR1 SGHRS and CDR2 YFSETQ come from the germline V gene. J lost 3 bases, V lost 0 bases, and 7 bases had no gene match. The CDR3 has 16 amino acids. Written as DNA, the CDR3 is TGCGCCAGCAGCTTGGCGGACAGGGACTGGGAAGAGACCCAGTACTTC. It translates to CASSLADRDWEETQYF.

V gene TRBV29-1 combines with J gene TRBJ2-1; 11 bases are a match to TRBD2. CDR3 length: 16 amino acids. From germline, CDR1 is SQVTM and CDR2 ANQGSEA. Trimming took 5 bases from V and 0 from J; bases not matched to a gene: 6. The CDR3 region is CSVQGLAESSYNEQFF. CDR3 coding DNA: TGCAGCGTTCAGGGACTAGCGGAGAGCTCCTACAATGAGCAGTTCTTC.

This chain uses TRBV5-6 with TRBJ2-7; 9 bases line up with TRBD1. V was clipped by 0 bases and J by 4 bases; unmatched bases: 5. The germline CDR1 and CDR2 sequences are SGHDT and YYEEEE. The CDR3 loop spans 15 amino acids. The CDR3, as DNA: TGTGCCAGCAGCTTGGGGGACAGGGCGGCATACGAGCAGTACTTC. The encoded protein is CASSLGDRAAYEQYF.

The chain employs TRBV10-3 and TRBJ2-5; perhaps TRBD1 as D (6 bases). Germline CDR1 is ENHRY and CDR2 is SYGVKD. Trimming cost V 4 bases and J 3 bases, with 18 bases left between them. This CDR3 is 16 amino acids long. The CDR3, as DNA: TGTGCCATCAGTGTAGGGACCAGGGGTTCAGAAGAGACCCAGTACTTC. Its protein is CAISVGTRGSEETQYF.

V and J are TRBV28 and TRBJ1-1; TRBD1 aligns across 8 bases. CDR1 MDHEN and CDR2 SYDVKM come from the germline V gene. The CDR3 totals 15 residues. V was pared by 5 bases and J by 0 bases, with 5 bases of the junction left unmatched. CDR3 DNA sequence: TGTGCCAGCAGTATCACACAGGGGGTGAACACTGAAGCTTTCTTT. It codes for CASSITQGVNTEAFF.

The chain uses TRBV6-1 and TRBJ1-2, with D possibly TRBD1 on 6 matching bases. The CDR3 is 13 amino acids. CDR1 is MNHNS, CDR2 SASEGT, per germline. V lost 6 bases to trimming and J lost 1 base, with 9 bases between them. The CDR3 region has the DNA TGTGCCAGCAGAACAGGGTTTAACTATGGCTACACCTTC. Its protein product is CASRTGFNYGYTF.

The chain couples TRBV11-2 to TRBJ2-7; possibly TRBD2 for D (5 bases). Trimming removed 7 bases from V and 0 bases from J, with 10 bases in between. The length of the CDR3 is 13 residues. Per germline, CDR1 SGHAT and CDR2 FQNNGV. In nucleotides, the CDR3 is TGTGCCAGCACCCCCAGCGGCTCCTACGAGCAGTACTTC. The encoded protein is CASTPSGSYEQYF.

This clone has only a few counts. The chain is built from TRBV25-1 and TRBJ2-1; 13 positions match TRBD2. Germline V lookup: CDR1 MGHDK, CDR2 SYGVNS. The CDR3 has 17 amino acids. V shed 6 bases, J shed 1 base, and the junction held 6 bases outside the gene matches. CDR3: CASRGLAGALSYNEQFF. The CDR3 nucleotides read TGTGCCAGCAGAGGACTAGCGGGAGCCCTTTCCTACAATGAGCAGTTCTTC.

The J gene is TRBJ2-2, the V gene TRBV6-5; maybe TRBD1 (6 bases). In germline, CDR1 is MNHEY, CDR2 SVGAGI. Trimming pared 2 bases from V and 2 bases from J, leaving 9 bases between. This CDR3 contains 15 residues. The CDR3 is CASSYGTINTGELFF. Written as DNA, the CDR3 is TGTGCCAGCAGTTACGGGACAATTAACACCGGGGAGCTGTTTTTT.

The gene calls are TRBV7-2 and TRBJ2-4, with TRBD2 matching over 10 bases. Trimming took 1 base from V and 3 from J; bases not matched to a gene: 6. In germline, CDR1 is SGHTA, CDR2 FQGNSA. There are 17 residues in the CDR3. The CDR3 DNA sequence: TGTGCCAGCAGCTTAGGGATGGAGCGGGAGGGCAAAAACATTCAGTACTTC. It specifies CASSLGMEREGKNIQYF.

This clone was counted between two and nine times. J is TRBJ1-5 and V is TRBV4-1; 10 bases are shared with TRBD1. CDR3 length equals 16 residues. Germline CDR1 is MGHRA and CDR2 is YSYEKL. The J segment lost 5 bases and the V segment lost 3 bases, leaving 7 bases of the junction unmatched. The CDR3 nucleotides are TGCGCCAGCAGCCAGGGTGGACAGGGGGGTCATCAGCCCCAGCATTTT. Its translation is CASSQGGQGGHQPQHF.

This chain joins TRBV14 and TRBJ2-7, with D possibly matching TRBD1 (6 bases). Deletions cut 5 bases from V and 4 bases from J, with 15 bases between. Germline assignment: CDR1 SGHDN and CDR2 FVKESK. The CDR3 is made up of 14 amino acids. The CDR3 region is CASSEGRGGYEQYF. The CDR3, as DNA: TGTGCCAGCAGCGAAGGCAGGGGTGGGTACGAGCAGTACTTC.

The chain has TRBV7-8 and TRBJ2-5, with TRBD2 as a possible D gene (5 bases). Germline V gene data show CDR1 as SGHVS and CDR2 as FQNEAQ. Trimming pared 5 bases from V and 5 bases from J, leaving 12 bases between. CDR3 length equals 13 residues. As DNA, the CDR3 is TGTGCCAGCAGCCCACTAGATGCTGAGACCCAGTACTTC. Residues: CASSPLDAETQYF. Full variable domain (rest looked up from reference TRBV7-8 and TRBJ2-5): GAGVSQSPRYKVAKRGQDVALRCDPISGHVSLFWYQQALGQGPEFLTYFQNEAQLDKSGLPSDRFFAERPEGSVSTLKIQRTQQEDSAVYLCASSPLDAETQYFGPGTRLLVL.

This rearrangement joins TRBV2 to TRBJ1-2; perhaps TRBD1 as D (5 bases). The germline CDR1 and CDR2 sequences are SNHLY and FYNNEI. Trimming pared 6 bases from V and 3 bases from J, leaving 17 bases between. The CDR3 sequence is 15 residues long. As DNA, the CDR3 is TGTGCCAGCAGCGAGCTCGGACGGGGGGACTATGGCTACACCTTC. Protein: CASSELGRGDYGYTF.

This clone was seen only a few times. This rearrangement joins TRBV6-1 to TRBJ2-2; TRBD2 agrees at 7 bases. Per germline, CDR1 MNHNS and CDR2 SASEGT. The ends lost 8 bases at V and 6 bases at J; junction bases unmatched: 3. The CDR3 has 12 residues. CDR3 bases: TGTGCCAGCGGAGGGAGGGCCGGGGAGCTGTTTTTT. Its protein is CASGGRAGELFF.

Only a few counts were recorded for this clone. The chain joins TRBV7-8 to TRBJ1-4; tentatively, D is TRBD1 (5 bases). The CDR3 loop spans 16 amino acids. V lost 4 bases, J lost 2 bases, and 14 bases lay in between. Germline V lookup: CDR1 SGHVS, CDR2 FQNEAQ. This CDR3 is CASSSGLRGTNEKLFF. The CDR3 DNA follows: TGTGCCAGCAGCTCGGGACTCCGGGGGACTAATGAAAAACTGTTTTTT.

This chain's CDR3 is CASSSPMGSGSSFGLGDTQYF. The CDR3 bases are TGCGCCAGCAGCTCTCCTATGGGTAGCGGGAGTTCTTTCGGATTGGGGGATACGCAGTATTTT. The V and J genes are TRBV5-1 and TRBJ2-3; 9 bases are shared with TRBD2. This CDR3 comprises 21 residues. CDR1 is SGHRS and CDR2 is YFSETQ in the germline V gene. V lost 3 bases and J lost 6; bases outside the gene matches: 26.

V usage is TRBV7-8 and J usage is TRBJ2-2, with 10 bases matching TRBD1. V shed 4 bases and J 3 bases; nucleotides not matched to a gene: 2. Per germline, CDR1 SGHVS and CDR2 FQNEAQ. This CDR3 is 15 amino acids long. The CDR3 nucleotides are TGTGCCAGCAGCTCGGGACAGGGGTACACCGGGGAGCTGTTTTTT. It encodes CASSSGQGYTGELFF.

The chain employs TRBV11-3 and TRBJ2-1; TRBD2 matches at 9 bases. This CDR3 is 16 amino acids long. The V gene's germline CDR1 is SGHNT and CDR2 YENEEA. V gave up 4 bases and J gave up 8 bases; unmatched junction bases: 12. The DNA for the CDR3 is TGTGCCAGCAGCTCCCGGGTGCGGGAGGGCCGTGATGAGCAGTTCTTC. This translates into CASSSRVREGRDEQFF.

The chain couples TRBV2 to TRBJ2-7, with D possibly matching TRBD1 (6 bases). Germline CDR1 SNHLY, CDR2 FYNNEI. The CDR3 extends over 14 amino acids. The V gene lost 6 bases and the J gene lost 5 bases, with 17 bases spanning the gap. The CDR3 bases are TGTGCCAGCAGCCGGGACACCCCCTTCGACGAGCAGTACTTC. Amino acid sequence: CASSRDTPFDEQYF. Full variable domain (outside the CDR3, taken from reference TRBV2 and TRBJ2-7): EPEVTQTPSHQVTQMGQEVILRCVPISNHLYFYWYRQILGQKVEFLVSFYNNEISEKSEIFDDQFSVERPDGSNFTLKIRSTKLEDSAMYFCASSRDTPFDEQYFGPGTRLTVT.

J is TRBJ1-1 and V is TRBV29-1, with D maybe TRBD1 (5 bases). The CDR3 contains 13 residues. Germline V gene lookup returns CDR1 SQVTM and CDR2 ANQGSEA. Deletions cut 4 bases from V and 1 base from J, with 10 bases between. The CDR3 loop reads CSVARGPNTEAFF. The CDR3 nucleotides read TGCAGCGTTGCAAGGGGCCCGAACACTGAAGCTTTCTTT.

This clone was seen more than once but under ten times. This chain joins TRBV9 and TRBJ1-3; tentative D call: TRBD1 (5 bases). From germline, CDR1 is SGDLS and CDR2 YYNGEE. The CDR3 runs to 15 residues. The V and J ends lost 4 bases and 0 bases respectively, with 11 bases between them. The CDR3: CASSLTDSSGNTIYF. The CDR3 nucleotides read TGTGCCAGCAGCCTAACCGACAGCTCTGGAAACACCATATATTTT.